This paragraph covers one T cell receptor beta chain sequence. This clonotype was counted between two and nine times. Its antigen remains undetermined. Base qualities were left out, and no much larger clone turns up one base away. This entry belongs to a study of blood T cells in healthy people across ages (dated by TCRdb to about 2015). A note on the overall study: In model experiments, template switching captured about one uniquely barcoded TCR beta cDNA molecule for every two T cells. To avoid experimental bias, donors of different ages were spread randomly across the sequencing lanes. Four age groups were formed from the donors: young (average about 16 years), middle-aged (approximately 40), aged (about 62) and long-lived (about 80). Age-related changes in TCR beta repertoire diversity were measured in the study by deep sequencing normalized with unique cDNA molecular identifiers. The study analyzed two additional independent replicas of 1 million unique cDNA reads from the same blood draw for two donors, one aged 18 to 29 and one aged 80 or older. Study-level results and caveats: Since profiling was done on bulk unsorted PBMCs, naive and antigen-experienced compartments could not be conclusively compared. Compared with the aged group, more naive CD4+ T cells, fewer expanded clones and increased TCR diversity were shown by the long-lived group, suggesting age selection. Because donor CMV infection status was unknown, age-related changes in expanded clonotypes were potentially confounded. Observed TCR beta diversity correlated strongly with the percentage of naive T cells measured by flow cytometry. Estimates of total diversity based on one million sequenced T cells were considered lower bounds and underestimates. As age increased, observed TCR beta diversity per million T cells dropped in a roughly linear way, and a significant reduction was already evident by age 40.

The roughly 38 donors, aged roughly 6 to 100 years, were systemically healthy Caucasian individuals from Russia. Each donor gave 9.5 to 10 milliliters of peripheral blood, drawn into EDTA-treated Vacutainer tubes. Ficoll-Paque density-gradient centrifugation was used to isolate PBMCs, with at least 6.5 million per sample. Total RNA was extracted from PBMCs with Trizol reagent, with at least 5.5 micrograms obtained per sample. Naive CD45RAhigh/CD27high T cell percentages were measured by flow cytometry on a PBMC aliquot from every donor. Libraries were made using 5' RACE. The sample was run on an Illumina HiSeq 2500. A second PCR of about 7 to 12 cycles was run with a J-beta primer mix and a sample-barcoded 5' primer. A unique molecular identifier was introduced onto each TCR beta cDNA molecule by a template-switch 5' adaptor carrying 12 random nucleotides. Each sample yielded at least 3 million CDR3-containing paired-end reads. First-strand cDNA synthesis was performed from all RNA using the Mint cDNA synthesis kit, with priming by a TRBC-specific oligonucleotide. Following uracil-DNA glycosylase treatment, all cDNA underwent a first 18-cycle PCR with the universal primers M1SS and BC2_uni_R. In the original analysis: Normalization of each sample was performed by random selection of 1 million high-quality reads, each carrying a distinct molecular identifier. Instead of being binned into consensus sequences, reads that shared molecular identifiers were thrown out. MiTCR, set to a Q25 quality threshold and the strictest error-elimination algorithm, was used for CDR3 identification, clonotype clustering and error correction. Lower-bound total TCR beta diversity was estimated with a nonparametric unseen species model using Euler transformation. TCRdb passed the public sequencing reads through fastp at Q25 and MiXCR, retaining productive beta sequences. Merged by CDR3 protein, the rows form single entries marked with the most common genes and DNA. The V and J calls shown here were made by TCRdb, not taken from the authors' results. Counted in this sample were around 280,000 distinct CDR3 sequences; around 30% of them appeared once. Roughly 28% of the sample is held by the ten biggest clonotypes.

The CDR3 runs 14 amino acids, cysteine and phenylalanine included. Just the 42-base CDR3 DNA is kept, in frame starting at base 1. V is clipped by 4 bases and J by 3 bases, and the sequence between their germline boundaries is 13 bases long. Per the germline V gene (reference sequence), SEHNR is the CDR1 and FQNEAQ is the CDR2. The sample comprised blood. The source of this sequence is an older woman in good health. Recombination connected TRBV7-9 to TRBJ2-7; possibly the D gene is TRBD1, per 6 matching bases. The bases are TGTGCCAGCAGCTCTAGACAGGACCTCTACGAGCAGTACTTC. This translates into CASSSRQDLYEQYF. With the rest looked up from the reference TRBV7-9 and TRBJ2-7 genes rather than sequenced, the full variable domain is DTGVSQNPRHKITKRGQNVTFRCDPISEHNRLYWYRQTLGQGPEFLTYFQNEAQLEKSRLLSDRFSAERPKGSFSTLEIQRTEQGDSAMYLCASSSRQDLYEQYFGPGTRLTVT.